These 4 T cell receptor beta chains share one sample of origin, sequenced in a study of human T cells and chemical hapten exposure. Stated time point: patch test 1, 2 weeks after DPC sensitization. Described treatment: therapeutic diphenylcyclopropenone sensitization with weekly scalp DPC. TCRdb processed the RACE reads anew with MiXCR; each CDR3 protein has one entry. The profile shows tens of thousands of distinct CDR3 sequences, 9.3% of them singletons. The source material was whole blood, sampled in connection with sensitization to the hapten diphenylcyclopropenone (DPC). The receptors here all came from a woman aged 40 to 50 with alopecia areata. Some clones in this sample may be carry-over from other donors' samples.

The sample holds many counts of this clonotype. This sequence joins TRBV18 and TRBJ1-6; D gene unclear. Trimming cost V 6 bases and J 7 bases, with 13 bases left between them. Germline-derived CDR1 and CDR2 are KGHSH and LQKENI. The CDR3 has 14 amino acids. In DNA form, the CDR3 reads TGTGCCAGCTCTCTCGACGGGTGGAATTCACCCCTCCACTTT. This encodes CASSLDGWNSPLHF.

This clonotype was observed at least ten times. This chain joins TRBV5-1 and TRBJ2-3, with 10 bases lining up with TRBD2. Germline CDR1 is SGHRS and CDR2 is YFSETQ. CDR3 length equals 14 residues. V shed 4 bases, J shed 3 bases, and the junction held 2 bases outside the gene matches. The CDR3 bases are TGCGCCAGCAGCCGGACTAGCGGAACAGATACGCAGTATTTT. Encoded protein: CASSRTSGTDTQYF.

The chain has TRBV6-6 and TRBJ1-1; TRBD1 matches at 10 bases. Germline CDR1 MNHNY, CDR2 SVGAGI (reference sequence). The CDR3 is 13 amino acids. V was clipped by 7 bases and J by 4 bases; unmatched bases: 3. The CDR3 here is CASMRTGGTEAFF. The CDR3 nucleotides read TGTGCCAGCATGAGGACAGGGGGCACTGAAGCTTTCTTT.

This clonotype was detected only a few times. The V gene is TRBV7-2, the J gene TRBJ2-3; D is unresolved. The length of the CDR3 is 14 residues. The V and J ends lost 2 bases and 2 bases respectively, with 8 bases between them. Germline CDR1 SGHTA, CDR2 FQGNSA. The CDR3 sequence: CASSLFDFTDTQYF. Here the CDR3 DNA reads TGTGCCAGCAGCTTATTCGATTTCACAGATACGCAGTATTTT.